This TCR beta chain was identified in a study of regulatory T cells in long-lasting Graves disease. Germline loops: CDR1 SGHAT, CDR2 FQNNGV. V gave up 5 bases and J gave up 5 bases; unmatched junction bases: 14. The CDR3 sequence is 18 residues long. CDR3-region Arm-PCR and iRepertoire HTBI primers produced the TCR beta libraries. TCRdb reanalysed the multiplex PCR reads using MiXCR and keeps one entry per CDR3 protein. Of about 430,000 distinct CDR3 sequences listed, 21% were seen once; the top ten hold over 11%. There are many counts of this clonotype. As to time point: persistent/refractory GD, antithyroid drugs over 5 years with positive TRAb. With RNA extracted from PBMCs as input, the TCR library was made.

J is TRBJ2-5 and V is TRBV11-2, with 13 bases fitting TRBD2. The receptor was isolated from a female donor with Graves disease. This sample comprised peripheral blood mononuclear cells (PBMCs), obtained when the disease was refractory, from a patient treated with antithyroid drugs. The CDR3: CASSPIRTSGGIKETQYF. For the CDR3, the DNA is TGTGCCAGCAGCCCTATAAGGACTAGCGGGGGAATTAAGGAGACCCAGTACTTC.